This T cell receptor (beta chain) comes out of a study of blood T cell repertoires in COVID-19. Study information: PBMCs, B-cell-depleted T cells, or T cells were the source of the cDNA or gDNA that made up the material.

This table comes from immunoSEQ multiplex PCR, and its TCRdb copy is limited to in-frame clones, with some not included. There are about 410,000 clones in the sample; around 90% occur only once, and less than 0.75% lies in the top ten. CDR1 and CDR2 (germline): SGHNT, YYREEE (reference sequence). The germline V and J ends were trimmed by 0 bases and 4 bases, with 7 bases remaining between them. The CDR3 runs to 13 residues. The chain is built from TRBV5-4 and TRBJ1-2; D is unclear. Sequences were obtained from PBMCs or T cells enriched from blood (not recorded which). The TCR was taken from a man aged 18 to 29 who had recovered from COVID-19. CDR3 nucleotides: TGTGCCAGCAGCTTGGTTCCGGGCTATGGCTACACCTTC. Translated: CASSLVPGYGYTF.